This TCR beta chain was sequenced in a study of T cells in Graves' hyperthyroidism and ophthalmopathy (dated by TCRdb to the late 2010s). In terms of the full investigation: Peripheral blood was sampled at the time of initial diagnosis, prior to any treatment. To identify distinguishing TCR V-J signatures, a discovery cohort of about 100 patients was used, comprising some 43 with Graves' ophthalmopathy and approximately 58 with stable Graves' hyperthyroidism. Whether ophthalmopathy could be predicted prospectively was tested in an independent validation cohort made up of some 20 hyperthyroidism patients plus 17 patients who later progressed to ophthalmopathy. The 100 discovery patients were divided at random into training and test sets in a 7:3 ratio. Thyroid tissue and blood T-cell repertoires from six Graves' hyperthyroidism patients were also compared in the study. After sampling, hyperthyroidism patients received methimazole starting at 30 mg daily, and ophthalmopathy patients received high-dose intravenous methylprednisolone. TCR Vbeta CDR3 sequencing of 120 to 150 peripheral blood samples (under 45 ophthalmopathy, over 70 hyperthyroidism and roughly 17 progressor patients) is reported in the paper. General conclusions and limits of the study: Most expanded thyroid clonotypes (frequency above 0.001) were also detected in blood, suggesting blood repertoires may reflect thyroid immune responses. A 13 V-J signature model separated ophthalmopathy from stable hyperthyroidism, with about 90% sensitivity and roughly 81% specificity in cross-validation and 80%/75% in testing. Sample size was not statistically predetermined, and investigators were not blinded to group allocation. In validation, the model predicted progression to ophthalmopathy with just under 71% sensitivity and approximately 72% specificity, a median of about 6 months before onset.

For CDR1 and CDR2, the germline V gene lists KGHDR and SFDVKD. Including cysteine and phenylalanine, the CDR3 has 17 amino acids. Only CDR3 DNA is held: 51 bases, read in frame from base 1. Trimming leaves V shorter by 3 bases and J shorter by 6 bases, with the junction holding 10 bases beyond the gene matches. The TCR beta CDR3 regions were amplified from the RNA transcripts. The TCR CDR3 was subjected to a first round of RT-PCR using the HTBI primer set and the Qiagen OneStep RT-PCR kit. A second multiplex PCR round built the libraries, followed by size selection and purification. The libraries were sequenced on an Illumina HiSeq2000 using paired-end 100 bp reads. The paper's data handling went like this. SOAPnuke was used to process the raw data, throwing out any read that contained adapters or uncalled bases, had a mean Phred below 15, or lacked an exact constant-primer or identifier match. High-quality paired reads were merged with COPE v1.2.5, and unique nucleotide sequences were defined as clonotypes. MiTCR v1.1 was used to align clonotypes to the IMGT TRBV, TRBD and TRBJ reference segments. Only V-J combinations with frequency above 0.0001, covering approximately 99% of repertoires, were analysed. A TCS score was defined as the ratio of F50 (clonal expansion) to E x V (chaos), with BLOSUM62-based TCRdist applied between CDR3 peptides within each V-J. Welch's t-statistics and random forest reduced approximately 520 V-J features to fewer than 15, which were used in a naive Bayes classifier (R e1071). TCRdb itself trimmed the public reads at Q25 with fastp, ran MiXCR and retained productive beta chains. For every CDR3 protein sequence, its rows merge into one entry that carries the most common genes and DNA. The V and J calls reflect TCRdb's pipeline rather than the authors' work. The sample table holds about 250,000 distinct CDR3 sequences, of which more than 20% were seen once. Together, the top ten hold about a third of the sample.

There are many counts of this clonotype. The target of this receptor is not known. The sample holds no much larger clone one base away, and base qualities are not on file. Ophthalmopathy patients had moderately to severely active disease, Clinical Activity Score of at least 3, NOSPECS grade of at least 4, and duration under 3 months. Any patient with an uncontrolled infection, another autoimmune disease, pregnancy or lactation was excluded. Clinical symptoms, serum thyroxine and TRAb, thyroid ultrasound, and orbital computed tomography formed the basis for the diagnoses. PBMCs were separated from under 12 ml of fresh peripheral blood using Ficoll-Paque density gradient centrifugation. Trizol reagent was used to extract total RNA, and RNA quality was then checked on an Agilent 2100 Bioanalyzer.

The sequence was collected from a woman in her thirties or forties with Graves' ophthalmopathy. The chain is encoded by TRBV24-1 joined to TRBJ2-2; 9 central nucleotides agree with TRBD1. The sample taken for sequencing was blood. The CDR3 region has the sequence CATSDGGTGRDPGELFF. The nucleotide sequence is given as TGTGCCACCAGTGATGGGGGGACAGGGAGAGATCCCGGGGAGCTGTTTTTT.